One T cell receptor (beta chain) is described in this entry. Its antigen specificity is not known. No per-base quality is available; no much larger clone lies one base away. One collaborating source in Seattle enrolled patients during active infection and followed them longitudinally through the course of disease. Collaborating institutions collected whole blood in K2EDTA tubes following their own protocols. For TCRbeta analysis, collaborators shipped samples in one of three forms: frozen whole blood, isolated PBMCs, or DNA extracted from either of those sample types. Reading from cysteine to phenylalanine, the CDR3 counts 19 amino acids. Of all the DNA, just the CDR3 is kept, 57 bases in frame from base 1. Trimming removed 7 bases from V and 3 bases from J, leaving 27 bases between the germline ends. CDR1 and CDR2 (LGHNT, FRNRAP) derive from the germline V gene. TCRbeta CDR3 regions were amplified from genomic DNA using the immunoSEQ Assay, a bias-controlled multiplex PCR. As for the authors' bioinformatics: The number of nucleated cells in each sample was estimated from the amplification of reference gene primers within the assay. Sequence reads were collapsed and filtered to measure the absolute abundance of every unique TCRbeta CDR3 rearrangement. For each sample, productive Simpson clonality was calculated as the square root of Simpson's diversity index over productive rearrangements. Here the immuneACCESS table is served through TCRdb, limited to in-frame sequences with V and J called. Missing clones are a known gap in these copies; in checked studies unresolved V genes cover under half, and the rest lacks a known reason. V, J and clone size were drawn from that table, and D and trimming were deduced from the DNA. Across this sample there are about 200,000 clones, with roughly 84% seen only once. The ten biggest clones cover about 20% of the sample.

These data come from a study of blood T cell repertoires in COVID-19 (dated by TCRdb to the early 2020s). Some background on the complete study: The collaborator samples originated in the United States, Italy and Spain and spanned the acute and convalescent phases of COVID-19. The material from the prospective study consisted of cDNA or gDNA derived from T cells, B-cell-depleted T cells, or PBMCs. The dataset comprised deeply sampled blood TCRbeta repertoires from subjects exposed to, actively infected with, or recovered from COVID-19. A freely available public database, intended as a resource for researchers studying the immune response to SARS-CoV-2, is where the repertoires were released. Samples were obtained from the ongoing ImmuneRACE study (first 160 participants) and from 1,200 or so subjects provided by 6 global collaborators. A de-identified subject ID, COVID-19 status, age in years and sex were almost always included in the sample metadata. Where available, HLA class I and class II types were taken from metadata supplied by the sample provider and were not determined by assay-based typing.

Study-wide findings and limitations: The amount of clinical and demographic metadata varied by source and participant and was provided uncurated.

The source is an older person with COVID-19, enrolled during active disease. Sequencing was done on a sample of peripheral blood. The V and J segments used are TRBV12-5 and TRBJ2-2; tentative D gene TRBD2, with 6 bases matching. The nucleotide sequence is given as TGTGCTAGTGCCCACTTCGGGAGTACCAGCGTCTCGGACACCGGGGAGCTGTTTTTT. It translates to CASAHFGSTSVSDTGELFF.